Reported below is one TCR beta chain. The data were taken from a study of technical replicates of blood from a handful of donors. The repertoire was sequenced with immunoSEQ multiplex PCR; TCRdb's copy has only in-frame clones and lacks some. The data contain approximately 90,000 clones, 95% of them seen just once; the ten biggest clones take up over 0.2%. Sequencing input: T cells isolated from PBMCs. This receptor was taken from a human donor in good health.

CDR3 coding DNA: TGTGCCATCAGTGAGGGGACAGGGGTTCAGCCCCAGCATTTT. Translation: CAISEGTGVQPQHF. The chain couples TRBV10-3 to TRBJ1-5; 10 nucleotides agree with TRBD1. The junction had 1 base not matched to a gene; V was cut back by 2 bases and J by 6 bases. CDR1 and CDR2 from the germline V gene are ENHRY and SYGVKD. The CDR3 is 14 residues long.